Presented here are 5 T cell receptor beta chains from one specimen sequenced in a study of molecular identifiers for immune sequencing clone quantification. From the PCR reads, TCRdb called clonotypes with MiXCR, one entry per CDR3 protein. Of about 510,000 distinct CDR3 sequences in the sample, 25% were seen once. The sequenced sample consisted of naive CD8+ T cells from blood, with Jurkat cell RNA spiked in. As for subset: FACS-sorted CD8+CD4-CCR7+CD45RA+ naive T cells. Receptors were obtained from a human donor in good health. Some libraries in this study had Jurkat cell RNA spiked in.

The table lists this clonotype with many counts. This rearrangement joins TRBV4-1 to TRBJ1-1; D is unclear. Germline assignment: CDR1 MGHRA and CDR2 YSYEKL. V was cut by 5 bases and J by 0 bases, with 10 bases left in between. The CDR3 is 14 amino acids. CDR3 region: CASSTTTLNTEAFF. Written as DNA, the CDR3 is TGCGCCAGCAGCACGACGACACTGAACACTGAAGCTTTCTTT.

This clonotype has a handful of counts. Here the CDR3 DNA reads TGTGCCAGCAGCCCCAACGGCTTAGGGACGACACATTTT. Its protein product is CASSPNGLGTTHF. V usage is TRBV7-9 and J usage is TRBJ1-5, with D perhaps matching TRBD1 (5 bases). V was clipped by 5 bases and J by 16 bases, with 21 bases between them. CDR3 length: 13 residues. Germline-derived CDR1 and CDR2 are SEHNR and FQNEAQ (reference sequence). Based on the CDR3 plus reference TRBV7-9 and TRBJ1-5, the full variable domain is DTGVSQNPRHKITKRGQNVTFRCDPISEHNRLYWYRQTLGQGPEFLTYFQNEAQLEKSRLLSDRFSAERPKGSFSTLEIQRTEQGDSAMYLCASSPNGLGTTHFGDGTRLSIL.

This clonotype was found many times. This chain uses TRBV6-5 with TRBJ2-2; TRBD2 matches at 9 bases. The V gene end was trimmed by 7 bases and the J gene end by 0 bases; junction bases not matched to a gene: 6. The CDR3 length is 16 residues. Germline CDR1 and CDR2: MNHEY and SVGAGI. The DNA for the CDR3 is TGTGCCAGCAATACTCGACTAGCGGCGAACACCGGGGAGCTGTTTTTT. Translated: CASNTRLAANTGELFF.

The chain combines TRBV9 with TRBJ1-2, with D uncertain. CDR1 is SGDLS and CDR2 is YYNGEE in the germline V gene. V lost 5 bases and J 4 bases, leaving 12 bases between the germline ends. The CDR3 consists of 13 residues. Written as DNA, the CDR3 is TGTGCCAGCAGTACCGGAAACTCCTATGGCTACACCTTC. Translation gives CASSTGNSYGYTF.

This clonotype occurred many times. The chain combines TRBV6-5 with TRBJ2-3; TRBD2 matches 7 bases. The V gene end was trimmed by 8 bases and the J gene end by 0 bases; junction bases not matched to a gene: 11. CDR3 size: 16 residues. CDR1 is MNHEY and CDR2 is SVGAGI in the germline V gene. The CDR3 protein is CASSPAGSYSTDTQYF. CDR3 sequence (DNA): TGTGCCAGCTCCCCAGCGGGGAGTTATAGCACAGATACGCAGTATTTT.